The 26 T cell receptor beta chains listed next were all sequenced from one sample in a study of blood T cell repertoires in COVID-19. The protocol was immunoSEQ multiplex PCR, while the TCRdb copy is restricted to in-frame clones and leaves out a portion. The sample has around 83,000 clones, roughly 85% seen once. Sequenced: peripheral blood. The receptors come from a man aged 45-65 years with active or convalescent COVID-19.

V usage is TRBV7-2 and J usage is TRBJ2-6, with D possibly TRBD1 on 6 matching bases. Trimming pared 5 bases from V and 0 bases from J, leaving 20 bases between. This CDR3 contains 19 residues. Germline CDR1 and CDR2: SGHTA and FQGNSA. The CDR3 sequence is CASSTDPGQTRSGANVLTF. DNA for the CDR3: TGTGCCAGCAGCACCGACCCCGGACAGACCCGCTCTGGGGCCAACGTCCTGACTTTC.

The rearrangement joins TRBV28 to TRBJ1-2, with 7 nucleotides matching TRBD1. The germline V gene has CDR1 MDHEN and CDR2 SYDVKM. Germline trimming cut 1 base from V and 4 bases from J; bases unmatched to any gene: 6. CDR3 size: 15 residues. The CDR3 here is CASSLYGTVFYGYTF. Written as DNA, the CDR3 is TGTGCCAGCAGTTTATATGGGACAGTCTTCTATGGCTACACCTTC.

This clone has at least ten counts. The rearrangement joins TRBV21-1 to TRBJ2-2; the D call TRBD1 from the table was never checked on the DNA. TRBV21-1 is reported as a pseudogene. This CDR3 is 13 amino acids long. The CDR3 spells CASSLKRGEELFF. The CDR3 DNA sequence: TGTGCCAGCAGCTTAAAAAGGGGCGAGGAGCTGTTTTTT.

The V and J genes are TRBV11-3 and TRBJ2-2; 8 nucleotides match TRBD2. The CDR3 spans 19 residues. V lost 0 bases, J lost 4 bases, and 13 bases stayed unmatched. Germline CDR1 is SGHNT and CDR2 is YENEEA. CDR3 in DNA: TGTGCCAGCAGCTTAGACCTCGGCCCGAGCGGGAGTCCCACCGGGGAGCTGTTTTTT. The encoded protein is CASSLDLGPSGSPTGELFF.

The chain couples TRBV7-2 to TRBJ2-7; weak D call: TRBD1 (6 bases). The CDR3 runs to 14 residues. Looked up from germline, CDR1 is SGHTA and CDR2 is FQGNSA. V was cut by 2 bases and J by 9 bases, with 17 bases left in between. CDR3 region: CASSLTGTTTSQYF. In DNA form, the CDR3 reads TGTGCCAGCAGCTTAACCGGGACAACCACTTCGCAGTACTTC.

This clone came up a few times. The chain couples TRBV30 to TRBJ2-5; D remains unclear. Per germline, CDR1 GTSNPN and CDR2 SVGIG (reference sequence). Trimming removed 1 base from V and 3 bases from J, with 12 bases in between. The CDR3 loop spans 14 amino acids. The CDR3: CAWSDVLRKETQYF. CDR3 in DNA: TGTGCCTGGAGTGACGTACTCCGAAAAGAGACCCAGTACTTC.

The genes are TRBV5-1 and TRBJ2-2; 9 nucleotides agree with TRBD2. Looked up from germline, CDR1 is SGHRS and CDR2 is YFSETQ. CDR3 length equals 18 residues. V gave up 0 bases and J gave up 5 bases; unmatched junction bases: 11. CDR3 sequence reads: CASSLARVAGVRTGELFF. CDR3 nucleotides: TGCGCCAGCAGCTTGGCCAGGGTAGCGGGAGTCCGTACCGGGGAGCTGTTTTTT.

The chain joins TRBV2 to TRBJ1-2; 8 bases map to TRBD1. The CDR3 contains 13 residues. Germline V CDR1 and CDR2: SNHLY, FYNNEI. The V and J ends lost 11 bases and 10 bases, in that order; junction bases with no gene match: 15. The CDR3 DNA follows: TGTGCCGGTTCATGGACAGGGACTAATGACTACACCTTC. Protein product: CAGSWTGTNDYTF. The complete variable domain, with remaining parts taken from reference TRBV2 and TRBJ1-2, reads EPEVTQTPSHQVTQMGQEVILRCVPISNHLYFYWYRQILGQKVEFLVSFYNNEISEKSEIFDDQFSVERPDGSNFTLKIRSTKLEDSAMYFCAGSWTGTNDYTFGSGTRLTVV.

The genes are TRBV5-1 and TRBJ2-7, with TRBD1 identical over 11 bases. V lost 3 bases to trimming and J lost 2 bases; unmatched junction nucleotides: 4. The CDR3 has 15 amino acids. Germline V gene data show CDR1 as SGHRS and CDR2 as YFSETQ. The CDR3 region is CASSWEGQGAYEQYF. As DNA, the CDR3 is TGCGCCAGCAGCTGGGAGGGACAGGGGGCCTACGAGCAGTACTTC.

The chain combines TRBV20-1 with TRBJ2-3; 10 bases map to TRBD2. CDR1 is DFQATT, CDR2 SNEGSKA, per germline (reference sequence). The CDR3 has 15 residues. The V and J ends lost 3 bases and 3 bases, in that order; junction bases with no gene match: 6. The CDR3 is CSASVLAGVTDTQYF. The CDR3 region has the DNA TGCAGTGCTAGTGTCCTAGCGGGAGTTACAGATACGCAGTATTTT.

The chain employs TRBV19 and TRBJ2-1, with 15 bases that match TRBD2. Germline loops: CDR1 LNHDA, CDR2 SQIVND (reference sequence). This CDR3 region has 14 residues. V lost 8 bases and J lost 9; bases outside the gene matches: 5. The CDR3 protein is CASGLAGGPGEQFF. The CDR3 DNA follows: TGTGCCAGTGGACTAGCGGGAGGGCCGGGTGAGCAGTTCTTC.

V is TRBV4-3 and J is TRBJ2-4, with TRBD1 matching 8 bases. The V and J ends lost 1 base and 6 bases, in that order; junction bases with no gene match: 11. CDR1 and CDR2 from the germline V gene are LGHNA and YSLEER. CDR3 length: 17 amino acids. This chain's CDR3 is CASSQVFSQGGRNIQYF. CDR3 coding DNA: TGCGCCAGCAGCCAAGTTTTCTCACAGGGGGGAAGAAACATTCAGTACTTC.

The chain uses TRBV7-9 and TRBJ2-7, with TRBD1 matching 9 bases. This CDR3 is built from 17 residues. The trim removed 5 bases at V and 9 bases at J, leaving 20 bases unmatched. Per the germline V gene, CDR1 is SEHNR and CDR2 is FQNEAQ (reference sequence). The CDR3 nucleotides read TGTGCCAGCAGCCCGTCCCGGGACAGGGCCTGGGGGTCGGGGCAGTACTTC. Translated: CASSPSRDRAWGSGQYF.

This chain connects TRBV19 to TRBJ1-1; D gene unclear. The V and J ends lost 3 bases and 8 bases respectively, with 7 bases between them. Germline values: CDR1 LNHDA, CDR2 SQIVND (reference sequence). This CDR3 contains 11 residues. The CDR3 DNA is TGTGCCAGTAGTATGACAACCGAAGCTTTCTTT. It translates to CASSMTTEAFF. Supplemented by reference TRBV19 and TRBJ1-1, the full variable domain reads DGGITQSPKYLFRKEGQNVTLSCEQNLNHDAMYWYRQDPGQGLRLIYYSQIVNDFQKGDIAEGYSVSREKKESFPLTVTSAQKNPTAFYLCASSMTTEAFFGQGTRLTVV.

The V and J genes are TRBV19 and TRBJ1-2; tentative D call: TRBD1 (6 bases). V was trimmed by 7 bases and J by 7 bases, leaving 22 bases between them. In germline, CDR1 is LNHDA, CDR2 SQIVND (reference sequence). The CDR3 extends over 15 amino acids. The CDR3 loop is CASNSDTTGFGGYTF. The CDR3 coding sequence is TGTGCCAGTAATTCGGACACTACAGGGTTCGGTGGCTACACCTTC.

This sequence joins TRBV2 and TRBJ1-6; perhaps TRBD1 as D (5 bases). Germline loops: CDR1 SNHLY, CDR2 FYNNEI. The CDR3 spans 12 residues. Between the trimmed V and J ends, which lost 5 bases and 9 bases, there was a span of 8 bases. The DNA for the CDR3 is TGTGCCAGCAGTTACAGGATTTCACCCCTCCACTTT. Residues: CASSYRISPLHF.

This clone was seen just once. The chain employs TRBV10-3 and TRBJ2-5, with TRBD1 matching 11 bases. V gave up 6 bases and J gave up 3 bases; unmatched junction bases: 3. The CDR3 runs to 14 residues. CDR1 is ENHRY, CDR2 SYGVKD, per germline. CDR3 protein: CAIRPGQGEETQYF. The DNA for the CDR3 is TGTGCCATCAGGCCGGGACAGGGGGAAGAGACCCAGTACTTC.

The chain combines TRBV19 with TRBJ1-5, with 7 bases that match TRBD1. The germline CDR1 and CDR2 sequences are LNHDA and SQIVND (reference sequence). There are 15 residues in the CDR3. The trim removed 3 bases at V and 5 bases at J, leaving 7 bases unmatched. The CDR3 here is CASSIVRGSDQPQHF. CDR3 coding DNA: TGTGCCAGTAGTATCGTCAGGGGGTCCGATCAGCCCCAGCATTTT.

V is TRBV5-1 and J is TRBJ2-2; D is ambiguous. The V gene's germline CDR1 is SGHRS and CDR2 YFSETQ. The V end was cut by 6 bases, the J end by 1 base, with 4 bases between. The CDR3 is made up of 12 amino acids. The CDR3 coding sequence is TGCGCCAGCACCCAGAACACCGGGGAGCTGTTTTTT. Its translation is CASTQNTGELFF. The full variable domain, completed using reference TRBV5-1 and TRBJ2-2, is KAGVTQTPRYLIKTRGQQVTLSCSPISGHRSVSWYQQTPGQGLQFLFEYFSETQRNKGNFPGRFSGRQFSNSRSEMNVSTLELGDSALYLCASTQNTGELFFGEGSRLTVL.

The V gene is TRBV7-2, the J gene TRBJ2-7; possibly TRBD2 for D (6 bases). Germline lookup yields CDR1 SGHTA and CDR2 FQGNSA. This CDR3 contains 13 residues. The V end was cut by 6 bases, the J end by 6 bases, with 15 bases between. This CDR3 is CASRGTLGGEQYF. CDR3 sequence (DNA): TGTGCCAGCAGGGGGACTCTGGGAGGCGAGCAGTACTTC.

The chain has TRBV24-1 and TRBJ2-1; the match to TRBD2 covers 7 bases. J gave up 2 bases and V 4 bases, and 10 bases lay outside the gene matches. The CDR3 covers 17 residues. CDR1 is KGHDR, CDR2 SFDVKD, per germline. As DNA, the CDR3 is TGTGCCACCAGTGACTCACCGTGGGCGGGGGCCTACAATGAGCAGTTCTTC. Its translation is CATSDSPWAGAYNEQFF.

CDR3 nucleotide sequence: TGTGCCAGCAGCCCGAGCGGGGGGTCCTCCACCGAGCAGTACTTC. It codes for CASSPSGGSSTEQYF. The V call is TRBV5-4, the J call TRBJ2-7, with 9 bases fitting TRBD2. The CDR3 has 15 amino acids. CDR1 is SGHNT, CDR2 YYREEE, per germline (reference sequence). Losses at the gene ends were 4 bases for V and 6 bases for J; bases not matched to a gene: 11.

V and J are TRBV19 and TRBJ2-7; D may be TRBD2 (6 bases). V was cut by 3 bases and J by 3 bases, with 15 bases left in between. The germline CDR1 and CDR2 sequences are LNHDA and SQIVND (reference sequence). The CDR3 is made up of 15 amino acids. CDR3 bases: TGTGCCAGTAGTATGGGGCTAGCGAAAAGCTACGAGCAGTACTTC. As protein: CASSMGLAKSYEQYF.

This clone was detected only a few times. This chain uses TRBV19 with TRBJ2-5, with D perhaps matching TRBD2 (7 bases). This CDR3 is built from 16 residues. Trimming took 5 bases from V and 4 from J, leaving 20 bases between them. Germline V CDR1 and CDR2: LNHDA, SQIVND (reference sequence). This chain's CDR3 is CASSRTWGGVGETQYF. CDR3 coding DNA: TGTGCCAGTAGTCGAACCTGGGGGGGCGTGGGAGAGACCCAGTACTTC. Full variable domain (rest looked up from reference TRBV19 and TRBJ2-5): DGGITQSPKYLFRKEGQNVTLSCEQNLNHDAMYWYRQDPGQGLRLIYYSQIVNDFQKGDIAEGYSVSREKKESFPLTVTSAQKNPTAFYLCASSRTWGGVGETQYFGPGTRLLVL.

This clone was observed a few times. The V call is TRBV5-4, the J call TRBJ1-2; the match to TRBD1 covers 7 bases. Germline lookup yields CDR1 SGHNT and CDR2 YYREEE (reference sequence). V dropped 9 bases and J dropped 4; count of bases not matched to a gene: 9. This CDR3 region has 13 residues. This CDR3 is CATSGQSFYGYTF. CDR3 bases: TGTGCCACCTCGGGACAGTCGTTCTATGGCTACACCTTC.

This clone was found once. CDR3 amino acids: CASGGVQGSTGELFF. CDR3 sequence (DNA): TGTGCCTCGGGGGGGGTTCAGGGCAGCACCGGGGAGCTGTTTTTT. The chain recombines TRBV6-6 with TRBJ2-2; 8 nucleotides line up with TRBD2. Germline V gene sequence: CDR1 MNHNY, CDR2 SVGAGI (reference sequence). This CDR3 region has 15 residues. The V and J ends lost 11 bases and 4 bases, in that order; junction bases with no gene match: 12.